This T cell receptor beta chain was found in a study of Graves' ophthalmopathy and Graves' hyperthyroidism. The authors amplified TCR beta CDR3 regions from RNA transcripts. Second-round multiplex PCR came after first-round RT-PCR with HTBI primers. A single record per CDR3 protein comes from TCRdb applying MiXCR to the multiplex PCR reads. Counted here are about 410,000 distinct CDR3 sequences, about 17% occurring once; the ten biggest clones make up 1.6%. CDR1 is KGHSH, CDR2 LQKENI, per germline. V shed 6 bases, J shed 5 bases, and the junction held 6 bases outside the gene matches. This CDR3 comprises 14 residues. General observations from the study: Blood samples also showed most expanded thyroid clonotypes exceeding 0.001 frequency.

Pregnancy or lactation, uncontrolled infections and other autoimmune diseases were grounds for excluding patients. The PBMCs had their origin in 7.5 to 10 ml of fresh peripheral blood. This clonotype was detected many times. What it binds is unknown. V and J are TRBV18 and TRBJ2-7, with 11 bases lining up with TRBD1. The clonotype comes from a young woman with Graves' ophthalmopathy. Sequencing was done on a sample of peripheral blood. This chain's CDR3 is CASSRDRGRNEQYF. CDR3 nucleotides: TGTGCCAGCTCTCGGGACAGGGGGAGGAACGAGCAGTACTTC.